These T cell receptor beta chains were read from a single sample in a study of CD8+CD57+ T cells in acquired aplastic anemia. TCRdb fed the reads into MiXCR, producing one record per CDR3 protein. Among fewer than 250,000 distinct CDR3 sequences listed, approximately 50% were seen once. The sample consisted of sorted CD4+, CD8+, or CD8+CD57+ T cells (not recorded which) from PBMCs. All receptors come from a human donor with aplastic anemia. Each CDR3 is given with its conserved first and last residue. A D gene is named only where the DNA matches it firmly. Size tells how often a clone was seen (once, few, many) or the class of an expanded clone, and some rows leave it out.

size: many
V: TRBV30
J: TRBJ1-1
D: NA
CDR3: CAWSVGAGNTEAFF
DNA: TGTGCCTGGAGTGTTGGTGCCGGGAACACTGAAGCTTTCTTT

size: NA
V: TRBV25-1
J: TRBJ1-3
D: TRBD1
CDR3: CASLGYQTGGNTIYF
DNA: TGTGCCAGTTTAGGCTACCAGACAGGGGGAAACACCATATATTTT

size: many
V: TRBV25-1
J: TRBJ2-1
D: TRBD2
CDR3: CASSETKREGSHNEQFF
DNA: TGTGCCAGCAGTGAAACAAAGCGGGAGGGTTCCCACAATGAGCAGTTCTTC

size: NA
V: TRBV2
J: TRBJ1-1
D: TRBD1
CDR3: CASSRTGMNTEAFF
DNA: TGTGCCAGCAGCAGGACAGGGATGAACACTGAAGCTTTCTTT

size: NA
V: TRBV24-1
J: TRBJ2-5
D: TRBD1
CDR3: CATSDPGQGVHEETQYF
DNA: TGTGCCACCAGTGACCCCGGACAGGGGGTTCATGAAGAGACCCAGTACTTC

size: few
V: TRBV10-3
J: TRBJ1-2
D: NA
CDR3: CAISPQAGNGYTF
DNA: TGTGCCATCAGCCCGCAGGCAGGGAATGGCTACACCTTC

size: many
V: TRBV15
J: TRBJ2-7
D: NA
CDR3: CATSTKSRDQHYEQYF
DNA: TGTGCCACCAGCACAAAATCCCGGGACCAACATTACGAGCAGTACTTC

size: many
V: TRBV9
J: TRBJ1-2
D: NA
CDR3: CASSSRDGYTF
DNA: TGTGCCAGCAGCTCCCGAGACGGCTACACCTTC

size: NA
V: TRBV7-2
J: TRBJ2-7
D: TRBD1
CDR3: CASSPRGLVDEQYF
DNA: TGTGCCAGCAGCCCCAGGGGGCTTGTGGACGAGCAGTACTTC

size: NA
V: TRBV2
J: TRBJ2-7
D: NA
CDR3: CASSFPWWSYEQYF
DNA: TGTGCCAGCAGTTTCCCATGGTGGTCCTACGAGCAGTACTTC

size: many
V: TRBV10-3
J: TRBJ1-2
D: NA
CDR3: CAVMDGDYFMGYTF
DNA: TGTGCCGTTATGGACGGGGACTACTTTATGGGCTACACCTTC

size: many
V: TRBV11-2
J: TRBJ1-1
D: NA
CDR3: CASSETIRGDTEAFF
DNA: TGTGCCAGCAGCGAGACGATTAGAGGAGACACTGAAGCTTTCTTT

size: NA
V: TRBV15
J: TRBJ2-5
D: TRBD2
CDR3: CATSRDETSGWIQETQYF
DNA: TGTGCCACCAGCAGAGATGAGACTAGCGGGTGGATTCAAGAGACCCAGTACTTC

size: NA
V: TRBV9
J: TRBJ2-3
D: NA
CDR3: CASSVGRRSYDTQYF
DNA: TGTGCCAGCAGCGTAGGAAGACGGAGCTACGATACGCAGTATTTT

size: few
V: TRBV10-3
J: TRBJ2-7
D: TRBD1
CDR3: CALSPHGTEDHYEQYF
DNA: TGTGCCTTGTCGCCCCACGGGACAGAAGACCACTACGAGCAGTACTTC

size: NA
V: TRBV4-2
J: TRBJ2-7
D: NA
CDR3: CASSQDRISSYEQYF
DNA: TGTGCCAGCAGCCAAGACAGGATTAGCTCCTACGAGCAGTACTTC

size: NA
V: TRBV30
J: TRBJ1-2
D: TRBD1
CDR3: CACSGTGRTYGYTF
DNA: TGTGCCTGTTCCGGGACAGGGAGGACCTATGGCTACACCTTC

size: NA
V: TRBV7-3
J: TRBJ1-3
D: NA
CDR3: CASSLTGSAGNTIYF
DNA: TGTGCCAGCAGCTTAACTGGGTCGGCTGGAAACACCATATATTTT

size: many
V: TRBV5-8
J: TRBJ2-1
D: NA
CDR3: CASRPTDSYNEQFF
DNA: TGTGCCAGCAGGCCGACAGATTCCTACAATGAGCAGTTCTTC

size: few
V: TRBV7-3
J: TRBJ2-7
D: TRBD2
CDR3: CASGDGATTSGRGEQYF
DNA: TGTGCCAGCGGGGACGGGGCCACGACTAGCGGGAGGGGCGAGCAGTACTTC

size: NA
V: TRBV7-3
J: TRBJ2-4
D: NA
CDR3: CASSLKGDGIQYF
DNA: TGTGCCAGCAGCTTAAAGGGGGATGGCATTCAGTACTTC

size: few
V: TRBV7-9
J: TRBJ1-2
D: NA
CDR3: CASSSSDYGYTF
DNA: TGTGCCAGCAGCTCCTCCGACTATGGCTACACCTTC

size: many
V: TRBV20-1
J: TRBJ2-1
D: NA
CDR3: CSAPGVAEQFF
DNA: TGCAGTGCCCCCGGGGTAGCGGAGCAGTTCTTC

size: few
V: TRBV20-1
J: TRBJ1-1
D: NA
CDR3: CSARDSVGTEAFF
DNA: TGCAGTGCTAGAGACAGCGTCGGCACTGAAGCTTTCTTT

size: NA
V: TRBV7-6
J: TRBJ1-5
D: NA
CDR3: CASSFADSHNQPQHF
DNA: TGTGCCAGCAGCTTTGCGGACAGCCACAATCAGCCCCAGCATTTT

size: NA
V: TRBV7-9
J: TRBJ2-7
D: TRBD2
CDR3: CASRAGAYEQYF
DNA: TGCGCCAGCAGGGCGGGAGCCTACGAGCAGTACTTC

size: many
V: TRBV7-8
J: TRBJ1-2
D: NA
CDR3: CASSFPTANYGYTF
DNA: TGTGCCAGCAGCTTCCCGACAGCAAACTATGGCTACACCTTC

size: NA
V: TRBV24-1
J: TRBJ2-1
D: NA
CDR3: CATSAPPGDEQFF
DNA: TGTGCCACCAGTGCCCCGCCGGGGGATGAGCAGTTCTTC

size: many
V: TRBV19
J: TRBJ1-5
D: NA
CDR3: CASSREQVESQHF
DNA: TGTGCCAGTAGTAGAGAACAGGTCGAGTCCCAGCATTTT

size: NA
V: TRBV10-1
J: TRBJ2-7
D: NA
CDR3: CASSYGARYEQYF
DNA: TGCGCCAGCAGTTATGGGGCCCGCTACGAGCAGTACTTC

size: many
V: TRBV15
J: TRBJ1-5
D: NA
CDR3: CATSRDGLWVQPQHF
DNA: TGTGCCACCAGCAGAGATGGACTGTGGGTTCAGCCCCAGCATTTT

size: NA
V: TRBV20-1
J: TRBJ2-7
D: TRBD2
CDR3: CSAPVSGGRTYEQYF
DNA: TGCAGTGCTCCTGTGTCGGGGGGAAGAACCTACGAGCAGTACTTC

size: many
V: TRBV15
J: TRBJ1-1
D: NA
CDR3: CATSRDELNTEAFF
DNA: TGTGCCACCAGCAGAGATGAGCTGAACACTGAAGCTTTCTTT

size: NA
V: TRBV12-3/TRBV12-4
J: TRBJ2-1
D: TRBD1
CDR3: CASSDGTGVPGPEQFF
DNA: TGTGCCAGCAGTGACGGGACAGGGGTCCCCGGACCCGAGCAGTTCTTC

size: NA
V: TRBV2
J: TRBJ2-3
D: NA
CDR3: CASSESSSTDTQYF
DNA: TGTGCCAGCAGTGAAAGTTCTAGCACAGATACGCAGTATTTT

size: many
V: TRBV9
J: TRBJ2-5
D: TRBD1
CDR3: CASSATGGPQETQYF
DNA: TGTGCCAGCAGCGCGACAGGGGGCCCACAAGAGACCCAGTACTTC

size: NA
V: TRBV5-1
J: TRBJ2-7
D: NA
CDR3: CASSLGGLEQYF
DNA: TGCGCCAGCAGCTTGGGGGGCCTCGAGCAGTACTTC

size: few
V: TRBV7-9
J: TRBJ1-2
D: NA
CDR3: CASRETGSNYGYTF
DNA: TGTGCCAGCAGAGAAACAGGGTCGAACTATGGCTACACCTTC

size: few
V: TRBV5-5
J: TRBJ2-5
D: NA
CDR3: CASSFPAGGGVLQETQYF
DNA: TGTGCCAGCAGCTTCCCGGCTGGCGGGGGCGTCCTCCAGGAGACCCAGTACTTC

size: NA
V: TRBV19
J: TRBJ1-5
D: NA
CDR3: CASSMGLIRNQPQHF
DNA: TGTGCCAGTAGTATGGGACTAATACGAAATCAGCCCCAGCATTTT

size: NA
V: TRBV6-1
J: TRBJ2-7
D: TRBD1
CDR3: CASSEWSGGGEQYF
DNA: TGTGCCAGCAGTGAATGGTCAGGGGGCGGCGAGCAGTACTTC

size: many
V: TRBV2
J: TRBJ2-7
D: NA
CDR3: CASSEGLVSYEQYF
DNA: TGTGCCAGCAGTGAAGGACTAGTATCTTACGAGCAGTACTTC

size: NA
V: TRBV28
J: TRBJ2-3
D: TRBD2
CDR3: CASSFLLAGDEADTQYF
DNA: TGTGCCAGCAGTTTTCTCCTAGCGGGAGATGAGGCAGATACGCAGTATTTT

size: NA
V: TRBV12-3/TRBV12-4
J: TRBJ1-2
D: NA
CDR3: CASSLSLGGGYTF
DNA: TGTGCCAGCAGTTTGTCTCTCGGGGGTGGCTACACCTTC

size: many
V: TRBV12-3/TRBV12-4
J: TRBJ1-2
D: NA
CDR3: CASSLSDSYGYTF
DNA: TGTGCCAGCAGTTTATCCGATAGCTATGGCTACACCTTC

size: NA
V: TRBV2
J: TRBJ1-5
D: NA
CDR3: CASSQGVNQPQHF
DNA: TGTGCCAGCAGTCAGGGTGTGAATCAGCCCCAGCATTTT

size: NA
V: TRBV7-9
J: TRBJ1-4
D: NA
CDR3: CAGSYAGAANEKLFF
DNA: TGTGCCGGCAGCTACGCCGGGGCAGCTAATGAAAAACTGTTTTTT

size: many
V: TRBV27
J: TRBJ1-2
D: NA
CDR3: CASSPHRDYGGYTF
DNA: TGTGCCAGCAGTCCACACCGGGATTATGGTGGCTACACCTTC

size: NA
V: TRBV24-1
J: TRBJ2-5
D: NA
CDR3: CATSASPGTGQETQYF
DNA: TGTGCCACCAGTGCTTCACCCGGGACGGGACAAGAGACCCAGTACTTC

size: NA
V: TRBV7-3
J: TRBJ2-1
D: NA
CDR3: CASSPVSDSPYNEQFF
DNA: TGTGCCAGCAGCCCCGTATCGGACAGTCCGTACAATGAGCAGTTCTTC

size: many
V: TRBV13
J: TRBJ1-1
D: NA
CDR3: CASSNGWPPRTEAFF
DNA: TGTGCCAGCAGCAACGGGTGGCCTCCTCGCACTGAAGCTTTCTTT

size: many
V: TRBV6-1
J: TRBJ1-5
D: NA
CDR3: CASRKWGQPQHF
DNA: TGTGCCAGCAGGAAGTGGGGCCAGCCCCAGCATTTT

size: NA
V: TRBV30
J: TRBJ2-5
D: TRBD1
CDR3: CAWGRDRAETQYF
DNA: TGTGCCTGGGGTCGGGACAGGGCGGAGACCCAGTACTTC

size: NA
V: TRBV6-5
J: TRBJ2-7
D: TRBD1
CDR3: CASSYVGTGDPYEQYF
DNA: TGTGCCAGCAGTTACGTCGGGACAGGGGACCCCTACGAGCAGTACTTC

size: many
V: TRBV7-9
J: TRBJ2-3
D: NA
CDR3: CASSLFMSGDTQYF
DNA: TGTGCCAGCAGCTTATTCATGAGCGGCGATACGCAGTATTTT

size: NA
V: TRBV7-6
J: TRBJ2-6
D: NA
CDR3: CASSLVGFGANVLTF
DNA: TGTGCCAGCAGCTTAGTGGGGTTTGGGGCCAACGTCCTGACTTTC

size: few
V: TRBV27
J: TRBJ2-5
D: NA
CDR3: CASSLGRVKKEGETQYF
DNA: TGTGCCAGCAGTTTAGGTCGGGTTAAGAAGGAAGGAGAGACCCAGTACTTC

size: NA
V: TRBV2
J: TRBJ2-2
D: NA
CDR3: CASMWQINTGELFF
DNA: TGTGCCAGCATGTGGCAAATTAACACCGGGGAGCTGTTTTTT

size: NA
V: TRBV5-1
J: TRBJ2-3
D: NA
CDR3: CASRITDTQYF
DNA: TGCGCCAGCAGAATAACAGATACACAGTATTTT

size: NA
V: TRBV10-3
J: TRBJ1-5
D: NA
CDR3: CAISERNQPQHF
DNA: TGTGCCATCAGTGAAAGGAACCAGCCCCAGCATTTT